These 20 T cell receptor beta chains came from one sample sequenced in a study of Ad26.COV2.S vaccination and SARS-CoV-2 variants. Clones were read by immunoSEQ multiplex PCR, and TCRdb kept only the in-frame ones, dropping some. The top ten hold 3.9% of the sample, which has 300,000 to 400,000 clones, approximately 90% seen once. The source material was peripheral blood, sampled after recovery from COVID-19. The receptors stem from a human donor who had recovered from COVID-19.

V is TRBV19 and J is TRBJ2-7; D unclear. Per germline, CDR1 LNHDA and CDR2 SQIVND (reference sequence). Trimming took 3 bases from V and 6 from J, leaving 15 bases between them. The CDR3 totals 14 residues. The CDR3 bases are TGTGCCAGTAGTATGGGTACTGCTTCGGGCGAGCAGTACTTC. Translated: CASSMGTASGEQYF.

The chain recombines TRBV4-1 with TRBJ2-2; TRBD2 agrees at 8 bases. The V segment lost 2 bases and the J segment 7 bases; nucleotides outside the gene matches: 6. CDR1 and CDR2 (germline): MGHRA, YSYEKL. This CDR3 has 15 amino acids. CDR3 sequence: CASSQPTSANGELFF. The CDR3, as DNA: TGCGCCAGCAGCCAACCGACTAGCGCGAACGGGGAGCTGTTTTTT.

The chain carries TRBV20-1 and TRBJ2-1; D perhaps matches TRBD2 (5 bases). CDR1 and CDR2 (germline): DFQATT, SNEGSKA (reference sequence). This CDR3 region has 16 residues. With 3 bases removed from V and 9 bases from J, the gap between germline ends came to 24 bases. CDR3 sequence: CSASRAGRELTGEQFF. The CDR3 DNA reads TGCAGTGCTAGTCGAGCCGGCCGGGAATTGACTGGTGAGCAGTTCTTC.

The chain is built from TRBV2 and TRBJ1-5, with 12 bases aligning to TRBD1. Germline V gene sequence: CDR1 SNHLY, CDR2 FYNNEI. This CDR3 has 15 residues. The V and J ends lost 6 bases and 6 bases, in that order; junction bases with no gene match: 6. In nucleotides, the CDR3 is TGTGCCAGCAGAGGGACAGGGGGCGCGAGTCAGCCCCAGCATTTT. Encoded protein: CASRGTGGASQPQHF.

The chain joins TRBV7-9 to TRBJ1-1; D is undetermined. The CDR3 is made up of 15 amino acids. Trimming pared 2 bases from V and 1 base from J, leaving 11 bases between. CDR1 and CDR2 (germline): SEHNR, FQNEAQ (reference sequence). CDR3 sequence (DNA): TGTGCCAGCAGCTTACATACACGTGGGAACACTGAAGCTTTCTTT. This codes for CASSLHTRGNTEAFF. Variable domain in full (rest from reference TRBV7-9 and TRBJ1-1): DTGVSQNPRHKITKRGQNVTFRCDPISEHNRLYWYRQTLGQGPEFLTYFQNEAQLEKSRLLSDRFSAERPKGSFSTLEIQRTEQGDSAMYLCASSLHTRGNTEAFFGQGTRLTVV.

The chain joins TRBV5-1 to TRBJ1-6, with 8 bases that match TRBD1. J gave up 2 bases and V 6 bases, and 13 bases lay outside the gene matches. Germline assignment: CDR1 SGHRS and CDR2 YFSETQ. CDR3 length equals 18 residues. CDR3 loop: CASTWTGIRRTYNSPLHF. The CDR3 DNA sequence: TGCGCCAGCACCTGGACAGGGATCAGACGGACCTATAATTCACCCCTCCACTTT.

This chain links TRBV5-1 with TRBJ2-7; tentatively, D is TRBD1 (6 bases). Germline-derived CDR1 and CDR2 are SGHRS and YFSETQ. V lost 0 bases to trimming and J lost 2 bases, with 12 bases between them. This CDR3 is built from 15 residues. The CDR3 sequence: CASSLELGQTYEQYF. As DNA, the CDR3 is TGCGCCAGCAGCTTGGAGCTTGGACAGACCTACGAGCAGTACTTC. Variable domain in full (rest from reference TRBV5-1 and TRBJ2-7): KAGVTQTPRYLIKTRGQQVTLSCSPISGHRSVSWYQQTPGQGLQFLFEYFSETQRNKGNFPGRFSGRQFSNSRSEMNVSTLELGDSALYLCASSLELGQTYEQYFGPGTRLTVT.

The chain joins TRBV23-1 to TRBJ1-5, with TRBD1 identical over 9 bases. Being an ORF, TRBV23-1 has a function that is uncertain. CDR3 length equals 22 residues. Germline trimming cut 6 bases from V and 6 bases from J; bases unmatched to any gene: 30. The CDR3 sequence: CASSLGTLQGARDLIPCQPQHF. The CDR3 nucleotides are TGCGCCAGCAGCCTAGGGACATTACAGGGGGCGCGAGATCTCATCCCCTGTCAGCCCCAGCATTTT.

Only one count was recorded for this clone. The chain couples TRBV5-6 to TRBJ2-3; 13 bases align to TRBD2. CDR1 is SGHDT, CDR2 YYEEEE, per germline. The CDR3 length is 16 residues. The J segment lost 0 bases and the V segment lost 4 bases, leaving 2 bases of the junction unmatched. For the CDR3, the DNA is TGTGCCAGCAGCCCGGGACTAGCGGGGAGCACAGATACGCAGTATTTT. Translated, it gives CASSPGLAGSTDTQYF.

This rearrangement joins TRBV5-1 to TRBJ2-1; 7 positions agree with TRBD1. The CDR3 spans 13 residues. CDR1 and CDR2 from the germline V gene are SGHRS and YFSETQ. V was clipped by 4 bases and J by 6 bases; unmatched bases: 4. This CDR3 is CASSRTGTNEQFF. In DNA, the CDR3 is TGCGCCAGCAGCCGGACAGGTACCAATGAGCAGTTCTTC. The full variable domain, with the rest looked up from reference TRBV5-1 and TRBJ2-1, is KAGVTQTPRYLIKTRGQQVTLSCSPISGHRSVSWYQQTPGQGLQFLFEYFSETQRNKGNFPGRFSGRQFSNSRSEMNVSTLELGDSALYLCASSRTGTNEQFFGPGTRLTVL.

The rearrangement joins TRBV27 to TRBJ2-7; TRBD2 might be the D (6 bases). Germline V gives CDR1 MNHEY, CDR2 SMNVEV (reference sequence). This CDR3 is built from 12 residues. Trimming stripped 5 bases from V and 4 bases from J, with 9 bases between. CDR3 loop: CASSGGLYEQYF. The CDR3 DNA follows: TGTGCCAGCAGTGGGGGACTTTACGAGCAGTACTTC.

The chain has TRBV2 and TRBJ2-7, with 8 bases fitting TRBD1. The length of the CDR3 is 14 residues. V was clipped by 4 bases and J by 5 bases; unmatched bases: 7. Germline CDR1 reads SNHLY; CDR2 reads FYNNEI. In DNA form, the CDR3 reads TGTGCCAGCAGTGGCCGGACAGGGATTGACGAGCAGTACTTC. It yields the protein CASSGRTGIDEQYF.

This clone appeared once. V gene TRBV11-2 combines with J gene TRBJ2-7; D perhaps matches TRBD2 (5 bases). Germline CDR1 is SGHAT and CDR2 is FQNNGV. V shed 1 base and J shed 6 bases, with 16 bases lying between them. The CDR3 covers 15 residues. Written as DNA, the CDR3 is TGTGCCAGCAGCTTAGTAGGAGGCCAACTTACCGAGCAGTACTTC. Amino acid sequence: CASSLVGGQLTEQYF.

As concerns this clone: An end of the junction differs from the germline gene, which may be a read error. The chain couples TRBV5-1 to TRBJ1-4; D not resolved. From germline, CDR1 is SGHRS and CDR2 YFSETQ. The CDR3 runs 14 residues. The CDR3 bases are TGCGCCAGCAGGTTGGACGCAACTAATGAAAAACTGTTTTTT. As protein: CASRLDATNEKLFF.

The rearrangement links TRBV3-1 (or the pseudogene TRBV3-2) to TRBJ1-1; D remains unclear. The germline CDR1 and CDR2 sequences are LGHDT and YNNKEL (reference sequence). V lost 1 base and J 6 bases, leaving 15 bases between the germline ends. CDR3 length: 15 amino acids. In DNA form, the CDR3 reads TGTGCCAGCAGCCAAGGGTCCTTCTCGAGCCCTGAAGCTTTCTTT. This encodes CASSQGSFSSPEAFF.

J is TRBJ2-1 and V is TRBV5-6; maybe TRBD2 (6 bases). This CDR3 spans 14 amino acids. V was trimmed by 4 bases and J by 4 bases, leaving 12 bases between them. Germline lookup yields CDR1 SGHDT and CDR2 YYEEEE. DNA of the CDR3: TGTGCCAGCAGCCCAACGACTAGGTACAATGAGCAGTTCTTC. Translated, it gives CASSPTTRYNEQFF.

CDR3 sequence (DNA): TGTGCCACCAGCGTCGACAGATTCTACGAGCAGTACTTC. Amino acid sequence: CATSVDRFYEQYF. The rearrangement links TRBV15 to TRBJ2-7; possibly TRBD1 for D (5 bases). Deletions cut 5 bases from V and 3 bases from J, with 11 bases between. The CDR3 length is 13 residues. The germline V gene encodes CDR1 LNHNV and CDR2 YYDKDF (reference sequence).

The chain has TRBV7-9 and TRBJ1-2; possibly TRBD1 for D (6 bases). V was clipped by 6 bases and J by 4 bases, with 18 bases between them. The germline CDR1 and CDR2 sequences are SEHNR and FQNEAQ (reference sequence). CDR3 length: 15 residues. The CDR3 reads CASRSAGAGAYGYTF. The CDR3 DNA reads as TGTGCCAGCAGGTCCGCGGGGGCCGGCGCCTATGGCTACACCTTC. The variable domain in full, completed from reference TRBV7-9 and TRBJ1-2, reads DTGVSQNPRHKITKRGQNVTFRCDPISEHNRLYWYRQTLGQGPEFLTYFQNEAQLEKSRLLSDRFSAERPKGSFSTLEIQRTEQGDSAMYLCASRSAGAGAYGYTFGSGTRLTVV.

The V call is TRBV5-1, the J call TRBJ1-2, with TRBD1 matching over 9 bases. V gave up 3 bases and J gave up 11 bases; unmatched junction bases: 17. This CDR3 region has 16 residues. CDR1 and CDR2 from the germline V gene are SGHRS and YFSETQ. The CDR3: CASSSSPPGQGLSYTF. CDR3 DNA: TGCGCCAGCAGCTCCTCCCCCCCGGGACAGGGTTTATCATACACCTTC.

The chain has TRBV6-5 and TRBJ2-7; possible D gene TRBD2, 5 bases. There are 16 residues in the CDR3. V was shortened by 3 bases and J by 1 base, with 16 bases between the two germline ends. Germline V gives CDR1 MNHEY, CDR2 SVGAGI. Here the CDR3 reads CASSYMGLRGSYEQYF. CDR3 nucleotide sequence: TGTGCCAGCAGTTATATGGGTCTCAGAGGGTCCTACGAGCAGTACTTC.